This TCR beta chain was observed in a study of radiotherapy plus CTLA-4 blockade in lung cancer. This CDR3 region has 17 residues. Germline CDR1 reads WSHSY; CDR2 reads SAAADI. With V trimmed by 2 bases and J by 0 bases, 7 bases remained unmatched. The data were produced by immunoSEQ multiplex PCR, yet TCRdb's version contains in-frame clones alone and is incomplete. The table records about 93,000 clones, around 88% of them present only once. With ipilimumab providing CTLA-4 blockade, focal radiation was administered to patients who had chemo-refractory metastatic non-small-cell lung cancer. J is TRBJ2-7 and V is TRBV10-2, with 10 bases lining up with TRBD2. The sequence came from a human donor with non-small cell lung cancer that progressed on radiotherapy plus ipilimumab. Here the sequenced sample was peripheral blood, taken from a patient treated with radiotherapy plus ipilimumab. As DNA, the CDR3 is TGCGCCAGCAGTGAGAGGGCTAGCGGGAGCCTCTCCTACGAGCAGTACTTC. Its protein product is CASSERASGSLSYEQYF.